This T cell receptor (beta chain) was sequenced for a study of blood T cell repertoires in COVID-19. About the study: Samples representing acute and convalescent COVID-19 were sourced from the United States, Italy and Spain.

This CDR3 is built from 11 residues. The germline V and J ends were trimmed by 7 bases and 5 bases, with 8 bases remaining between them. Germline CDR1 MNHEY, CDR2 SVGAGI. The method was immunoSEQ multiplex PCR; TCRdb's version includes in-frame clones alone and lacks a portion of them. The sample lists 150,000 to 200,000 clones; about 74% were seen once. This chain links TRBV6-5 with TRBJ2-5; D is undetermined. This clonotype was obtained from a woman aged 80 or over with acute or convalescent COVID-19. Sequencing input: peripheral blood. The CDR3 here is CASMSGETQYF. The CDR3 DNA is TGTGCCAGCATGTCAGGCGAGACCCAGTACTTC.